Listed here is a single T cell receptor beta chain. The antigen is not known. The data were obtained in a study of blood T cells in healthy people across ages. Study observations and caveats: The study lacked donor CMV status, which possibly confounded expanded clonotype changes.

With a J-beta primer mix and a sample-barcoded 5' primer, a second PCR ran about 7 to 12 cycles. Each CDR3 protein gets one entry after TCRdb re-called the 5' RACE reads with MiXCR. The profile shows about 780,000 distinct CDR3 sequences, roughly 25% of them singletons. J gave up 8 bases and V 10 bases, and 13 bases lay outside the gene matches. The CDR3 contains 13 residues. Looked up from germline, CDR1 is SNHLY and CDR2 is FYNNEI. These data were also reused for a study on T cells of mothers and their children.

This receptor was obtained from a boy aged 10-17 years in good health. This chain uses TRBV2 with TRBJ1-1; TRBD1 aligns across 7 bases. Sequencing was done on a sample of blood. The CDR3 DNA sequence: TGTGCCAACACCCTAGGGGGCAGGGGCGAAGCTTTCTTT. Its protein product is CANTLGGRGEAFF.